Each of the 28 T cell receptor beta chains below was sequenced from the same sample in a study of shared clonotypes between healthy human individuals. Libraries were prepared by immunoSEQ multiplex PCR; TCRdb keeps only in-frame clonotypes and omits some of them. The sample has 950,000 to 1,100,000 clones, approximately 70% seen once; the top ten hold nearly 1.5%. Specimen: memory CD4+ T cells sorted from blood. Regarding subset: CD45RA-negative fraction. These receptor sequences come from a man aged 18-30 years in good health.

The gene calls are TRBV4-3 and TRBJ2-1; D is possibly TRBD1 or TRBD2 (5 bases each). This CDR3 is built from 16 residues. From germline, CDR1 is LGHNA and CDR2 YSLEER. V lost 0 bases and J 2 bases, leaving 11 bases between the germline ends. CDR3 in amino acids: CASSQEFRDPYNEQFF. Here the CDR3 DNA reads TGCGCCAGCAGCCAAGAGTTCAGGGACCCCTACAATGAGCAGTTCTTC.

The rearrangement joins TRBV4-3 to TRBJ1-2, with 11 nucleotides matching TRBD1. J gave up 6 bases and V 1 base, and 10 bases lay outside the gene matches. CDR3 size: 17 residues. The germline gives CDR1 LGHNA, CDR2 YSLEER. The DNA of the CDR3 is TGCGCCAGCAGCCAAGGACCCAATTTGGGACAGGGGGATGGCTACACCTTC. Its translation: CASSQGPNLGQGDGYTF.

The V and J genes are TRBV2 and TRBJ1-4; unclear D gene. This CDR3 contains 12 residues. Trimming took off 6 bases at V and 3 bases at J, with 5 bases between the two ends. The germline V gene has CDR1 SNHLY and CDR2 FYNNEI. DNA of the CDR3: TGTGCCAGCAGACAAGCTAATGAAAAACTGTTTTTT. Its translation is CASRQANEKLFF.

This clone was detected many times. The same CDR3 is also encoded by other DNA sequences in this sample. V and J are TRBV6-5 and TRBJ1-1; D uncertain. The CDR3 loop spans 13 amino acids. V gave up 8 bases and J gave up 1 base, with 11 bases separating them. The germline V gene encodes CDR1 MNHEY and CDR2 SVGAGI. The CDR3 nucleotides read TGTGCCAGCGTCCGACGGGGGAACACTGAAGCTTTCTTT. Amino acid sequence: CASVRRGNTEAFF.

The chain recombines TRBV11-3 with TRBJ1-1; D is ambiguous. The CDR3 loop spans 13 amino acids. With 2 bases removed from V and 2 bases from J, the gap between germline ends came to 6 bases. CDR1 and CDR2 (germline): SGHNT, YENEEA. The CDR3 region is CASSLTSNTEAFF. CDR3 bases: TGTGCCAGCAGCTTAACTTCAAACACTGAAGCTTTCTTT.

The chain joins TRBV10-1 to TRBJ2-1; D unclear. Per the germline V gene, CDR1 is WNHNN and CDR2 is SYGVQD (reference sequence). CDR3 length equals 15 residues. With 0 bases removed from V and 0 bases from J, the gap between germline ends came to 6 bases. CDR3 residues: CASSESPHSYNEQFF. The CDR3, as DNA: TGCGCCAGCAGTGAGTCCCCCCACTCCTACAATGAGCAGTTCTTC.

On this clone: Other DNA sequences of this sample code for an identical CDR3. The chain is built from TRBV7-9 and TRBJ2-2, with D possibly TRBD2 on 7 matching bases. The germline V gene encodes CDR1 SEHNR and CDR2 FQNEAQ (reference sequence). This CDR3 is 14 amino acids long. V dropped 6 bases and J dropped 5 bases, with 13 bases sitting between them. The CDR3 DNA follows: TGTGCCAGCAGTCCTGGGAGGGGGACCGGGGAGCTGTTTTTT. It encodes CASSPGRGTGELFF. Drawing the rest from reference TRBV7-9 and TRBJ2-2, the complete variable domain is DTGVSQNPRHKITKRGQNVTFRCDPISEHNRLYWYRQTLGQGPEFLTYFQNEAQLEKSRLLSDRFSAERPKGSFSTLEIQRTEQGDSAMYLCASSPGRGTGELFFGEGSRLTVL.

This clone was detected ten times or more. This sample includes further DNA sequences coding for the same CDR3. The rearrangement uses TRBV7-2 and TRBJ1-1; D gene uncertain. The germline gives CDR1 SGHTA, CDR2 FQGNSA. This CDR3 spans 11 amino acids. The germline V and J ends were trimmed by 3 bases and 8 bases, with 7 bases remaining between them. The CDR3 coding sequence is TGTGCCAGCAGCTTTGGGAGGGAAGCTTTCTTT. As protein: CASSFGREAFF.

The chain is built from TRBV19 and TRBJ2-3; TRBD2 agrees at 13 bases. J lost 4 bases, V lost 3 bases, and 1 base had no gene match. This CDR3 is 15 amino acids long. Germline V CDR1 and CDR2: LNHDA, SQIVND (reference sequence). The CDR3 spells CASSMGLAGPDTQYF. The CDR3 nucleotides are TGTGCCAGTAGTATGGGACTAGCGGGGCCAGATACGCAGTATTTT.

The count of this clone is one. V gene TRBV5-1 combines with J gene TRBJ2-2, with 7 positions matching TRBD2. The length of the CDR3 is 14 residues. Trimming took 4 bases from V and 3 from J; bases not matched to a gene: 3. Germline loops: CDR1 SGHRS, CDR2 YFSETQ. The DNA for the CDR3 is TGCGCCAGCAGCCGGAGCGGGGACACCGGGGAGCTGTTTTTT. Protein: CASSRSGDTGELFF.

This rearrangement joins TRBV11-2 to TRBJ2-7, with TRBD2 identical over 9 bases. CDR3 length: 17 residues. Per germline, CDR1 SGHAT and CDR2 FQNNGV. V was clipped by 2 bases and J by 3 bases; unmatched bases: 11. The CDR3: CASSLNPRTSVGYEQYF. The CDR3 DNA sequence: TGTGCCAGCAGCTTAAACCCGCGGACTAGCGTCGGCTACGAGCAGTACTTC.

Concerning this clone: The same CDR3 arises from other DNA sequences in this sample as well. The J gene is TRBJ2-5, the V gene TRBV18; possible D gene TRBD2, 5 bases. Germline V gene sequence: CDR1 KGHSH, CDR2 LQKENI. Trimming pared 2 bases from V and 2 bases from J, leaving 6 bases between. CDR3 length: 13 amino acids. The CDR3 region is CASSPRRQETQYF. The CDR3 DNA sequence: TGTGCCAGCTCACCAAGGAGGCAAGAGACCCAGTACTTC.

The V call is TRBV11-3, the J call TRBJ2-5; D unresolved. Between the trimmed V and J ends, which lost 5 bases and 0 bases, there was a span of 10 bases. In germline, CDR1 is SGHNT, CDR2 YENEEA. This CDR3 has 14 residues. CDR3 sequence: CASSIDGHQETQYF. In DNA form, the CDR3 reads TGTGCCAGCAGCATCGACGGCCACCAAGAGACCCAGTACTTC.

The V and J genes are TRBV7-6 and TRBJ2-1, with D tentatively TRBD1 or TRBD2 (6 bases each). Germline-derived CDR1 and CDR2 are SGHVS and FNYEAQ. Trimming took 1 base from V and 0 from J, leaving 16 bases between them. The CDR3 contains 18 residues. CDR3 in amino acids: CASSLEAGGHFSYNEQFF. The CDR3 coding sequence is TGTGCCAGCAGCTTAGAAGCCGGGGGACATTTCTCCTACAATGAGCAGTTCTTC.

A remark on this clone: The sample carries other DNA sequences with the same CDR3. V usage is TRBV9 and J usage is TRBJ2-6; D uncertain. Germline V gene data show CDR1 as SGDLS and CDR2 as YYNGEE. This CDR3 spans 14 amino acids. Trimming cost V 2 bases and J 4 bases, with 7 bases left between them. The CDR3 spells CASSVQPGANVLTF. Here the CDR3 DNA reads TGTGCCAGCAGCGTTCAACCGGGGGCCAACGTCCTGACTTTC.

The V call is TRBV19, the J call TRBJ2-3; 11 nucleotides agree with TRBD2. CDR1 is LNHDA and CDR2 is SQIVND in the germline V gene (reference sequence). This CDR3 contains 15 residues. CDR3 DNA sequence: TGTGGCGTAGCGGGAGGGCCGTCGGGCACAGATACGCAGTATTTT. Protein sequence: CGVAGGPSGTDTQYF.

This chain connects TRBV28 to TRBJ1-2; no reliable D call. The germline CDR1 and CDR2 sequences are MDHEN and SYDVKM. This CDR3 comprises 13 residues. Trimming left V 3 bases short and J 8 bases short, with 13 bases between. For the CDR3, the DNA is TGTGCCAGCAGTTTGGGCGGGCGAAGCGGCTACACCTTC. Protein product: CASSLGGRSGYTF.

This chain joins TRBV5-4 and TRBJ2-7; 8 bases line up with TRBD1. Per the germline V gene, CDR1 is SGHNT and CDR2 is YYREEE (reference sequence). V was pared by 4 bases and J by 4 bases, with 7 bases of the junction left unmatched. The CDR3 spans 14 residues. The CDR3 loop reads CASSTGQGVYEQYF. The CDR3 DNA reads as TGTGCCAGCAGCACCGGACAGGGAGTATACGAGCAGTACTTC.

The J gene is TRBJ2-1, the V gene TRBV10-3; 7 bases line up with TRBD2. The V gene end was trimmed by 4 bases and the J gene end by 9 bases; junction bases not matched to a gene: 6. Looked up from germline, CDR1 is ENHRY and CDR2 is SYGVKD. The CDR3 totals 13 residues. The chain's CDR3 is CAISGGREGEQFF. The CDR3 nucleotides are TGTGCCATCAGTGGAGGGAGGGAGGGTGAGCAGTTCTTC.

V is TRBV21-1 and J is TRBJ2-7; the table's D call TRBD1 went unverified against the DNA. TRBV21-1 is a pseudogene segment. This CDR3 has 15 residues. CDR3 sequence reads: CASSKFRQGSYEQYF. The CDR3 DNA reads as TGTGCCAGCAGCAAATTTAGGCAGGGCTCCTACGAGCAGTACTTC.

J is TRBJ1-1 and V is TRBV5-1, with 8 bases that match TRBD1. Germline CDR1 SGHRS, CDR2 YFSETQ. This CDR3 contains 14 residues. Trimming removed 0 bases from V and 5 bases from J; junction bases left unmatched: 3. CDR3 loop: CASSLVDRVTEAFF. CDR3 nucleotides: TGCGCCAGCAGCTTGGTGGACAGGGTAACTGAAGCTTTCTTT.

The rearrangement joins TRBV29-1 to TRBJ1-2, with 7 bases fitting TRBD1. CDR3 length: 15 amino acids. The J segment lost 3 bases and the V segment lost 8 bases, leaving 15 bases of the junction unmatched. CDR1 is SQVTM, CDR2 ANQGSEA, per germline. CDR3 sequence (DNA): TGCAGCTTTTTCACCCGGGACAGCACAGACTATGGCTACACCTTC. Translation gives CSFFTRDSTDYGYTF. Using reference TRBV29-1 and TRBJ1-2 for the parts outside the CDR3, the full variable domain is SAVISQKPSRDICQRGTSLTIQCQVDSQVTMMFWYRQQPGQSLTLIATANQGSEATYESGFVIDKFPISRPNLTFSTLTVSNMSPEDSSIYLCSFFTRDSTDYGYTFGSGTRLTVV.

The chain carries TRBV9 and TRBJ2-3; D perhaps matches TRBD1 (5 bases). This CDR3 spans 19 amino acids. The germline V gene encodes CDR1 SGDLS and CDR2 YYNGEE. The V end lost 0 bases, the J end lost 0 bases, and 20 bases lay between the germline ends. The CDR3 here is CASSVGRGYLRMSTDTQYF. CDR3 DNA sequence: TGTGCCAGCAGCGTAGGTAGGGGATATCTAAGGATGAGCACAGATACGCAGTATTTT.

The chain is built from TRBV15 and TRBJ1-2; the match to TRBD1 covers 8 bases. Trimming took 4 bases from V and 10 from J; bases not matched to a gene: 11. Germline CDR1 LNHNV, CDR2 YYDKDF (reference sequence). This CDR3 is 14 amino acids long. CDR3 protein: CATSTPDRGSVYTF. As DNA, the CDR3 is TGTGCCACCAGCACCCCAGACAGGGGTAGCGTCTACACCTTC.

Only a few counts were recorded for this clone. The gene calls are TRBV9 and TRBJ2-3; 8 bases line up with TRBD2. The V gene's germline CDR1 is SGDLS and CDR2 YYNGEE. The V gene end was trimmed by 1 base and the J gene end by 5 bases; junction bases not matched to a gene: 6. The CDR3 runs to 15 residues. In DNA, the CDR3 is TGTGCCAGCAGCGTAAAAGCGGGGGACGGAGATACGCAGTATTTT. Its protein product is CASSVKAGDGDTQYF.

Points on this clone: A far larger clone is only one base removed, so a read error is likely. Other DNA sequences in the sample encode the same CDR3. V usage is TRBV12-5 and J usage is TRBJ2-1; D remains ambiguous. From germline, CDR1 is LGHNT and CDR2 FRNRAP. The V and J ends lost 1 base and 7 bases respectively, with 5 bases between them. This CDR3 spans 12 amino acids. CDR3 nucleotides: TGTGCTAGTGGTTTGGGCCATAATGAGCAGTTCTTC. As protein: CASGLGHNEQFF.

This clone was observed a few times. The sample holds other DNA sequences that translate to the same CDR3. The chain couples TRBV5-1 to TRBJ1-4; 9 bases line up with TRBD1. The CDR3 is 14 amino acids. CDR1 and CDR2 from the germline V gene are SGHRS and YFSETQ. The V gene end was trimmed by 2 bases and the J gene end by 5 bases; junction bases not matched to a gene: 1. CDR3 bases: TGCGCCAGCAGCTTCGGACAGGGGAATGAAAAACTGTTTTTT. It is translated as CASSFGQGNEKLFF.

The J gene is TRBJ2-7, the V gene TRBV5-6; D is ambiguous. From germline, CDR1 is SGHDT and CDR2 YYEEEE. V dropped 1 base and J dropped 4 bases, with 9 bases sitting between them. The CDR3 loop spans 13 amino acids. CDR3: CASSLFRAYEQYF. As DNA, the CDR3 is TGTGCCAGCAGCTTGTTTAGGGCTTACGAGCAGTACTTC.